This T cell receptor beta chain stems from a study of OX40 agonist ivuxolimab in advanced cancers. As for the study in general: Intravenous ivuxolimab was administered to patients every 2 weeks at 0.01 to 10 mg/kg.

Regarding the study as a whole: Also showing low normalized T-cell clonal expansion were some of the nonresponders.

Generated by immunoSEQ multiplex PCR, the TCRdb table keeps only in-frame clones and is missing some. The sample lists about 33,000 clones, about 88% seen once, with about 22% in the top ten. In regard to this clone: The antigen is not known.

Germline V lookup: CDR1 MNHEY, CDR2 SMNVEV (reference sequence). The CDR3 is 16 residues long. V lost 4 bases and J lost 2; bases outside the gene matches: 9. The rearrangement uses TRBV27 and TRBJ2-7, with 9 bases identical to TRBD2. The receptor's source is an adult with an advanced solid tumor such as melanoma, head and neck, liver or kidney cancer. This specimen consisted of CD4+ or CD8+ T cells sorted from blood, obtained in a trial of the OX40 agonist ivuxolimab. CDR3 in amino acids: CASSWGIAGVPYEQYF. As DNA, the CDR3 is TGTGCCAGCAGTTGGGGGATAGCGGGAGTCCCCTACGAGCAGTACTTC.